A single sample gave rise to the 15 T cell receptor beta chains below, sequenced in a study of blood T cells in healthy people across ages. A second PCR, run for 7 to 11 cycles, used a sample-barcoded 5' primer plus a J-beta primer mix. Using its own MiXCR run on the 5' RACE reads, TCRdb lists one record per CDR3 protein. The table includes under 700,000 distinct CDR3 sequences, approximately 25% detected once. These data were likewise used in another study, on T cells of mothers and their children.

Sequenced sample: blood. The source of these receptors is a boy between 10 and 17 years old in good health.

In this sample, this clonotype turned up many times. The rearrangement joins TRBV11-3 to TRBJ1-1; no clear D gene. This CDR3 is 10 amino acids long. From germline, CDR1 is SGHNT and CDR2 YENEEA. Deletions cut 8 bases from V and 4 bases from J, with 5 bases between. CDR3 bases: TGTGCCAGCGGCGCCACTGAAGCTTTCTTT. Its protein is CASGATEAFF.

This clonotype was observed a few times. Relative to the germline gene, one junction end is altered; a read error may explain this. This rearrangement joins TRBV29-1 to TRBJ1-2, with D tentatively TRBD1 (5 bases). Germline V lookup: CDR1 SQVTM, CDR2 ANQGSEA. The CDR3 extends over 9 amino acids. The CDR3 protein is CSVEGQTLF. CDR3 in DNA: TGCAGCGTTGAGGGGCAGACCCTCTTC.

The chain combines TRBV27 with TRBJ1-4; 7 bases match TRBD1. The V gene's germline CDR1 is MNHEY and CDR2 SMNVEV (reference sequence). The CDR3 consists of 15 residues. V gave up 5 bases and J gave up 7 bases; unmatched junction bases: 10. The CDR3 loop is CASSATTGAGEKLFF. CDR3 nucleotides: TGTGCCAGCAGTGCGACAACAGGGGCGGGTGAAAAACTGTTTTTT.

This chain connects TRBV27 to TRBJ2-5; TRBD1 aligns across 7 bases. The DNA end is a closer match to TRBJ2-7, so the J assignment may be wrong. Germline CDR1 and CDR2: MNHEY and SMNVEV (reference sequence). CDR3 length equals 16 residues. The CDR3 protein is CASSLYPGTVTYEQYF. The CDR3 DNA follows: TGTGCCAGCAGTTTATACCCCGGGACAGTCACCTACGAGCAGTACTTC.

The CDR3 bases are TGCAGCGTTCTGGGCGGGACGTATCCCTACGAGCAGTACTTC. It yields the protein CSVLGGTYPYEQYF. The chain employs TRBV29-1 and TRBJ2-7; D perhaps matches TRBD2 (6 bases). The CDR3 covers 14 residues. In germline, CDR1 is SQVTM, CDR2 ANQGSEA. V gave up 5 bases and J gave up 2 bases, with 16 bases separating them.

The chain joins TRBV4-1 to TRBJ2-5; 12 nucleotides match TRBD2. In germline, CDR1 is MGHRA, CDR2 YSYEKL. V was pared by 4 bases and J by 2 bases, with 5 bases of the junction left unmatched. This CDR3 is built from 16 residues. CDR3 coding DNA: TGCGCCAGCAGCCCGGGACTAGCGGGCTTACAAGAGACCCAGTACTTC. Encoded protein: CASSPGLAGLQETQYF.

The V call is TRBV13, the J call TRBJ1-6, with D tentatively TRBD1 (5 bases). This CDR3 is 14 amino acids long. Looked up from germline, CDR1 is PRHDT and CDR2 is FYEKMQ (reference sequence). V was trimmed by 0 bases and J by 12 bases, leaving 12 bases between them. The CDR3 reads CASSLGGPNQPLHF. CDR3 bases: TGTGCCAGCAGCTTAGGGGGACCTAACCAACCCCTCCACTTT.

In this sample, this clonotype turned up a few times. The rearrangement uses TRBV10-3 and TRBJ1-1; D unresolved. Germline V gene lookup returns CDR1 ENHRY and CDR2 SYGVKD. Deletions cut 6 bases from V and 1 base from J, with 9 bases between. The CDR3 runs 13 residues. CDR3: CAIRGRPNTEAFF. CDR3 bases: TGTGCCATCAGAGGACGGCCGAACACTGAAGCTTTCTTT.

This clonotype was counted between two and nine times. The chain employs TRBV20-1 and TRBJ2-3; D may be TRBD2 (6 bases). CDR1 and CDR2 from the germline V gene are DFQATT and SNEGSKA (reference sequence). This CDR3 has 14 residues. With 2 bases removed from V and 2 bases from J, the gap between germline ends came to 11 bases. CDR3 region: CSARTASVTDTQYF. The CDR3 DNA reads TGCAGTGCTAGAACCGCTAGCGTCACAGATACGCAGTATTTT.

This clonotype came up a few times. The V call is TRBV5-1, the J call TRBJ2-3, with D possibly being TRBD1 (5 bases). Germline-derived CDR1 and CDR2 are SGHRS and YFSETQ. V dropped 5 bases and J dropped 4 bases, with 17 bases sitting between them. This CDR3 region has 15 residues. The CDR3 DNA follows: TGCGCCAGCAGTTCGCAGGGCATAGGATCAGATACGCAGTATTTT. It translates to CASSSQGIGSDTQYF.

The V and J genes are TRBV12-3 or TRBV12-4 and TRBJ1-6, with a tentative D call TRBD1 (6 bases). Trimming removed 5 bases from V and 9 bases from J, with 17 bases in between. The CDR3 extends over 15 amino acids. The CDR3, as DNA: TGTGCCAGCAGTCTTGGGGCAGGGGAACGTTCACCCCTCCACTTT. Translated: CASSLGAGERSPLHF.

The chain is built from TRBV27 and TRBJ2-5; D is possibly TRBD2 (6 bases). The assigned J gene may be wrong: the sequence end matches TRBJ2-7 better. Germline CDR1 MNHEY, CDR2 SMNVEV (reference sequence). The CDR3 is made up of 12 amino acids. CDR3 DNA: TGTGCCAGCATGGGGGGAGAGCTCGAGCAGTACTTC. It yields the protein CASMGGELEQYF.

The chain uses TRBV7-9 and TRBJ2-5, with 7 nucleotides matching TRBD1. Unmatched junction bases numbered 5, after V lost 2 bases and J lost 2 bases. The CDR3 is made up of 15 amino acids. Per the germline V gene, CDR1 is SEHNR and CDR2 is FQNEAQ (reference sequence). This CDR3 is CASSLLGQPQETQYF. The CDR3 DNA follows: TGTGCCAGCAGCTTACTGGGACAGCCTCAAGAGACCCAGTACTTC.

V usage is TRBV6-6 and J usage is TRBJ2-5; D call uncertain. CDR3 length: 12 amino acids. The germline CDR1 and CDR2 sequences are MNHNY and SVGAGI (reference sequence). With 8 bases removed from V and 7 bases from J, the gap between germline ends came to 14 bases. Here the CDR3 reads CASSDRLRTQYF. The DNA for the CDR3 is TGTGCCAGCTCGGACCGGTTGAGGACCCAGTACTTC.

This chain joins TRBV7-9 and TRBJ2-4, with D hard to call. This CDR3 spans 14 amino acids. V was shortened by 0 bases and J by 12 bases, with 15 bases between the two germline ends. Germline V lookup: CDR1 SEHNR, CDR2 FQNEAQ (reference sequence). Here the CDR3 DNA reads TGTGCCAGCAGCTTAGCAGCGAACGAGCACACTCAGTACTTC. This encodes CASSLAANEHTQYF.